This T cell receptor (beta chain) was recorded in a study of T cell repertoires in cytomegalovirus infection. The overall study: Researchers turned to recently identified HLA-C-restricted CMV epitopes as well as well-studied HLA-B-restricted ones.

Findings of the study overall: HLA-C-restricted CMV-specific TCR beta clonotypes were dominant in the ex vivo response. Summed frequency of shared TCR beta families picked out CMV carriers who also had the relevant HLA.

One entry per CDR3 protein results from TCRdb running MiXCR on the reads. The sample has some 800,000 distinct CDR3 sequences; about 29% are singletons. On this clonotype: Its antigen is not known.

This CDR3 is 16 amino acids long. Looked up from germline, CDR1 is MNHNS and CDR2 is SASEGT. J was trimmed by 4 bases and V by 5 bases; bases with no gene match: 13. Here the sequenced sample was cultured CD8+ T cells from PBMCs, taken from culture after CMV antigen stimulation. The chain joins TRBV6-1 to TRBJ2-7, with 8 nucleotides matching TRBD1. The receptor was isolated from a human donor in good health (CMV status not recorded). Some clones in this sample may be carry-over from other donors' samples. The CDR3 sequence is CASSYGTGPYSYEQYV. The CDR3 DNA is TGTGCCAGCAGTTACGGGACAGGTCCTTACTCGTACGAGCAGTACGTC.